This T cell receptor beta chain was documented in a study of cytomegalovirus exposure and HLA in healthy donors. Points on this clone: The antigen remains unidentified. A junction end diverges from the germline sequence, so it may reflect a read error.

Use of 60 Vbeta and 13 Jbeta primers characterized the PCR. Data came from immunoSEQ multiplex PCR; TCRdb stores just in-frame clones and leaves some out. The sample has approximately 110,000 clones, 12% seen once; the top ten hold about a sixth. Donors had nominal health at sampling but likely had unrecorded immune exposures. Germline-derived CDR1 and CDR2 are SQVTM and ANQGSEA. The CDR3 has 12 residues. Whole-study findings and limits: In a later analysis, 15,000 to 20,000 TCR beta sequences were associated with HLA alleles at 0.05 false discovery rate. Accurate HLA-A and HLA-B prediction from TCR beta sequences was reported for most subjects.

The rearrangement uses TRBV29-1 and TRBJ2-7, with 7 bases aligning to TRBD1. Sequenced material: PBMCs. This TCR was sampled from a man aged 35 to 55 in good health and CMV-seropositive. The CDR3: CSVEGPTGKDLF. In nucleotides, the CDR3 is TGCAGCGTTGAAGGGCCGACAGGGAAGGACCTCTTC.